The source of this T cell receptor beta chain is a study of radiation and T cells in renal cell carcinoma. The method was immunoSEQ multiplex PCR; TCRdb's version includes in-frame clones alone and lacks a portion of them. The sample contains some 50,000 clones, roughly 78% of which appear only once. Time point: blood 2 weeks post-SBRT. Treatment described: 15 Gy SBRT to primary tumor, nephrectomy 4 weeks later. Serial blood draws occurred at baseline and 2 and 4 weeks post-SBRT. Germline V gene data show CDR1 as SGHDT and CDR2 as YYEEEE. The CDR3 contains 14 residues. Trimming shortened V by 0 bases and J by 10 bases, and 16 bases separated the two germline ends.

This clonotype was sampled from a woman in her 70s with renal cell carcinoma. The sequences come from blood, collected from a patient whose treatment included radiotherapy and nephrectomy. The chain is built from TRBV5-6 and TRBJ1-1, with a weak D call TRBD1 (6 bases). The CDR3 sequence is CASSLASGVTGAFF. Here the CDR3 DNA reads TGTGCCAGCAGCTTGGCGTCAGGGGTAACAGGAGCTTTCTTT.